Listed here are 15 T cell receptor beta chains from one sample, sequenced in a study of shared clonotypes between healthy human individuals. Using immunoSEQ multiplex PCR, the repertoire was profiled, and TCRdb retains in-frame clones only, with some absent. The sample lists 530,000 or so clones; almost 80% were seen once. The sequencing sample was made of PBMCs. Every receptor here comes from a woman in her thirties or forties in good health. Some clones in this sample may be carry-over from other donors' samples.

V and J are TRBV5-4 and TRBJ2-3; D uncertain. Between the trimmed V and J ends, which lost 0 bases and 4 bases, there was a span of 3 bases. Germline assignment: CDR1 SGHNT and CDR2 YYREEE (reference sequence). The CDR3 sequence is 12 residues long. This chain's CDR3 is CASSLAADTQYF. The CDR3 DNA follows: TGTGCCAGCAGCTTGGCTGCAGATACGCAGTATTTT.

The V and J genes are TRBV5-1 and TRBJ1-5; no firm D call. V gave up 6 bases and J gave up 2 bases, with 12 bases separating them. CDR1 and CDR2 from the germline V gene are SGHRS and YFSETQ. The CDR3 consists of 14 residues. The DNA of the CDR3 is TGCGCCAGCACCTTCGGGGTTCGCAATCAGCCCCAGCATTTT. It yields the protein CASTFGVRNQPQHF.

The chain combines TRBV19 with TRBJ2-1, with 15 bases that match TRBD2. Germline trimming cut 5 bases from V and 3 bases from J; bases unmatched to any gene: 8. Germline loops: CDR1 LNHDA, CDR2 SQIVND (reference sequence). The CDR3 spans 18 residues. The CDR3 DNA sequence: TGTGCCAGTAGTTCAGGACTAGCGGGAGGGCTTCTCTACAATGAGCAGTTCTTC. Translating it yields CASSSGLAGGLLYNEQFF.

This chain joins TRBV11-2 and TRBJ2-5, with TRBD2 as a possible D gene (6 bases). Germline-derived CDR1 and CDR2 are SGHAT and FQNNGV. The CDR3 extends over 15 amino acids. V was pared by 3 bases and J by 5 bases, with 16 bases between. CDR3 sequence (DNA): TGTGCCAGCAGCTTGGACTCCTCGGAGGGGGAGACCCAGTACTTC. It is translated as CASSLDSSEGETQYF. Filled out from reference TRBV11-2 and TRBJ2-5, the complete variable domain reads EAGVAQSPRYKIIEKRQSVAFWCNPISGHATLYWYQQILGQGPKLLIQFQNNGVVDDSQLPKDRFSAERLKGVDSTLKIQPAKLEDSAVYLCASSLDSSEGETQYFGPGTRLLVL.

As for this clone: This sequence may be a read error, since a much larger clone differs from it by one base. This chain uses TRBV2 with TRBJ1-1, with no clear D. CDR1 and CDR2 from the germline V gene are SNHLY and FYNNEI. This CDR3 spans 13 amino acids. V was clipped by 2 bases and J by 1 base, with 5 bases between them. CDR3 nucleotide sequence: TGTGCCAGCAGTGAACAGGCGAACACTGAAGCTTTCTTT. Translating it yields CASSEQANTEAFF.

Details on this clone: The sample has other DNA sequences that encode this CDR3 too. This rearrangement joins TRBV6-6 to TRBJ1-3; D not resolved. The germline CDR1 and CDR2 sequences are MNHNY and SVGAGI (reference sequence). This CDR3 spans 14 amino acids. Trimming took off 0 bases at V and 0 bases at J, with 3 bases between the two ends. The CDR3 coding sequence is TGTGCCAGCAGTTACTCAGGCTCTGGAAACACCATATATTTT. Translation gives CASSYSGSGNTIYF.

The chain links TRBV28 to TRBJ1-1; the D gene is possibly TRBD1 (6 bases). The CDR3 runs 16 residues. From germline, CDR1 is MDHEN and CDR2 SYDVKM. With 5 bases removed from V and 4 bases from J, the gap between germline ends came to 20 bases. DNA for the CDR3: TGTGCCAGCAGTATAGGGGGGACGCGGGCAGGCACTGAAGCTTTCTTT. Translation gives CASSIGGTRAGTEAFF.

This sequence joins TRBV7-6 and TRBJ2-5; the D gene could be TRBD1 or TRBD2 (7 bases each). The CDR3 is 12 amino acids. CDR1 SGHVS and CDR2 FNYEAQ come from the germline V gene. The DNA for the CDR3 is TGTGCTTCAGGGGGGGTGTCAGAGACCCAGTACTTC. Its protein is CASGGVSETQYF.

A few counts support this clone. The J gene is TRBJ1-2, the V gene TRBV5-7, with D hard to call. TRBV5-7 is an ORF; its function is uncertain. The CDR3 is 14 amino acids. V dropped 0 bases and J dropped 7 bases, with 13 bases sitting between them. The CDR3 coding sequence is TGTGCCAGCAGCTTGGGCCCGGGTTGGAGTGGCTACACCTTC. Its translation is CASSLGPGWSGYTF.

J is TRBJ1-2 and V is TRBV23-1; D perhaps matches TRBD1 (5 bases). TRBV23-1 is an open reading frame whose function is uncertain. This CDR3 has 12 residues. V was trimmed by 10 bases and J by 5 bases, leaving 14 bases between them. In DNA form, the CDR3 reads TGCGCCATTTTTCTGGGGGATTATGGCTACACCTTC. Translating it yields CAIFLGDYGYTF.

The chain combines TRBV7-2 with TRBJ2-7; TRBD2 matches at 12 bases. Losses at the gene ends were 1 base for V and 7 bases for J; bases not matched to a gene: 2. The CDR3 loop spans 14 amino acids. Germline CDR1 is SGHTA and CDR2 is FQGNSA. CDR3 region: CASSLGGLAGEQYF. The DNA for the CDR3 is TGTGCCAGCAGCTTAGGTGGACTAGCGGGAGAGCAGTACTTC.

The rearrangement uses TRBV7-9 and TRBJ2-7; 10 nucleotides align to TRBD2. V was clipped by 0 bases and J by 2 bases; unmatched bases: 4. This CDR3 is built from 16 residues. CDR1 is SEHNR, CDR2 FQNEAQ, per germline (reference sequence). The CDR3: CASSLASSGGTYEQYF. The CDR3 region has the DNA TGTGCCAGCAGCTTAGCCTCTAGCGGGGGAACCTACGAGCAGTACTTC.

There are a few counts of this clone. The chain couples TRBV28 to TRBJ2-6; the D is unclear. The germline V gene has CDR1 MDHEN and CDR2 SYDVKM. The CDR3 loop spans 15 amino acids. V was cut by 5 bases and J by 0 bases, with 8 bases left in between. The CDR3 is CASSALLSGANVLTF. CDR3 sequence (DNA): TGTGCCAGCAGTGCACTGCTCTCTGGGGCCAACGTCCTGACTTTC.

The chain has TRBV2 and TRBJ2-3, with a tentative D call TRBD2 (6 bases). Germline V gene sequence: CDR1 SNHLY, CDR2 FYNNEI. CDR3 size: 13 residues. V was cut by 4 bases and J by 4 bases, with 9 bases left in between. This CDR3 reads CASSGSSADTQYF. In DNA, the CDR3 is TGTGCCAGCAGTGGTTCTAGCGCAGATACGCAGTATTTT.

V usage is TRBV2 and J usage is TRBJ2-1; 9 bases align to TRBD2. The V and J ends lost 9 bases and 5 bases, in that order; junction bases with no gene match: 23. Germline V gene sequence: CDR1 SNHLY, CDR2 FYNNEI. The CDR3 is 19 amino acids. The CDR3 loop is CASEESSGNRVLLHNEQFF. Written as DNA, the CDR3 is TGTGCCAGTGAGGAGTCTAGCGGGAATCGAGTTCTGCTGCACAATGAGCAGTTCTTC.